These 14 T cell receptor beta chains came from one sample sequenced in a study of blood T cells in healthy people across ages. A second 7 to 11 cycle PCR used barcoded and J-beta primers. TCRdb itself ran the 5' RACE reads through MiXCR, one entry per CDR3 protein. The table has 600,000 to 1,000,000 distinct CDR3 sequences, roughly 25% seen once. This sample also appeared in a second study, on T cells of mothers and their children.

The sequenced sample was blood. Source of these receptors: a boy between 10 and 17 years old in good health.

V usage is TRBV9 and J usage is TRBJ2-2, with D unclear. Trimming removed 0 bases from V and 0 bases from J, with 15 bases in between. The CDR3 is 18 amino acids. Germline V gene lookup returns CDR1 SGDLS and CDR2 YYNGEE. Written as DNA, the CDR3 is TGTGCCAGCAGCGTAGAAGGTCCGGGCTTTGCGAACACCGGGGAGCTGTTTTTT. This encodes CASSVEGPGFANTGELFF. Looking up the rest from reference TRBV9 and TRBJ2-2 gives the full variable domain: DSGVTQTPKHLITATGQRVTLRCSPRSGDLSVYWYQQSLDQGLQFLIQYYNGEERAKGNILERFSAQQFPDLHSELNLSSLELGDSALYFCASSVEGPGFANTGELFFGEGSRLTVL.

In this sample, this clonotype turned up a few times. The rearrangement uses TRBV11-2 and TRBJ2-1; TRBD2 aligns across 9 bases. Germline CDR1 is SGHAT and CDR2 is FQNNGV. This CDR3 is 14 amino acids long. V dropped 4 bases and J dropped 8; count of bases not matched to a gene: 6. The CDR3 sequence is CASSSTVAGDEQFF. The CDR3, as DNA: TGTGCCAGCAGCTCCACCGTAGCGGGGGATGAGCAGTTCTTC.

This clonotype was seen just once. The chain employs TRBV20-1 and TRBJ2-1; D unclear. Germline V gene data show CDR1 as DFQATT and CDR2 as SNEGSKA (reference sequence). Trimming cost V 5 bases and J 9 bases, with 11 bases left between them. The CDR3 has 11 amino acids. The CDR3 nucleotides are TGCAGTGCTGGCTGGAAGGGTGAGCAGTTCTTC. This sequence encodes CSAGWKGEQFF.

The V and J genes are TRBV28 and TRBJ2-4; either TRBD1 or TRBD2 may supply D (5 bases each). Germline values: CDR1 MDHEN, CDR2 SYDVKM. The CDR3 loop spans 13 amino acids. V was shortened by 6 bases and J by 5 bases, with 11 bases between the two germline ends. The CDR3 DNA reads TGTGCCAGCAGGCTAGTGGGGGAAAACATTCAGTACTTC. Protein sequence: CASRLVGENIQYF.

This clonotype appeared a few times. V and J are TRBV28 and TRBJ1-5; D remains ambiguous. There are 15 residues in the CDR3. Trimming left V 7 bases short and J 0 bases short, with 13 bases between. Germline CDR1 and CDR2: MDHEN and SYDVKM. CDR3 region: CASTIPAYSNQPQHF. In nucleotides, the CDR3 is TGTGCCAGCACAATACCGGCTTATAGCAATCAGCCCCAGCATTTT.

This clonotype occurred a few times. The CDR3 spells CASSDKKDRGRGTEAFF. Here the CDR3 DNA reads TGTGCCAGCAGCGACAAAAAGGACAGGGGCCGGGGCACTGAAGCTTTCTTT. The chain is built from TRBV6-2 or TRBV6-3 and TRBJ1-1, with 9 positions matching TRBD1. Trimming took 6 bases from V and 4 from J; bases not matched to a gene: 15. Per germline, CDR1 MNHEY and CDR2 SVGEGT. The CDR3 extends over 17 amino acids.

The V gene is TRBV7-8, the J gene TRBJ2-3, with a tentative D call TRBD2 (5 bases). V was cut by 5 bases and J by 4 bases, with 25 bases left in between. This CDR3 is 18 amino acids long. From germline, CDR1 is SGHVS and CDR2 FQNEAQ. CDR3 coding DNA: TGTGCCAGCAGCCAATCCCGAACTAGTTTAAGGGCGGCAGATACGCAGTATTTT. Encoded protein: CASSQSRTSLRAADTQYF. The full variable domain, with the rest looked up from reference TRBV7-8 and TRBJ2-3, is GAGVSQSPRYKVAKRGQDVALRCDPISGHVSLFWYQQALGQGPEFLTYFQNEAQLDKSGLPSDRFFAERPEGSVSTLKIQRTQQEDSAVYLCASSQSRTSLRAADTQYFGPGTRLTVL.

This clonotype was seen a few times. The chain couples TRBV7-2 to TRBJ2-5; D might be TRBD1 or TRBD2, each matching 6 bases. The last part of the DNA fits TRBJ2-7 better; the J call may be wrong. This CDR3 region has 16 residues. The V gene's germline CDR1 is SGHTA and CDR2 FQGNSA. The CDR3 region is CASSLAPGDFSYEQYF. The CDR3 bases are TGTGCCAGCAGCTTAGCGCCAGGGGACTTCTCCTACGAGCAGTACTTC.

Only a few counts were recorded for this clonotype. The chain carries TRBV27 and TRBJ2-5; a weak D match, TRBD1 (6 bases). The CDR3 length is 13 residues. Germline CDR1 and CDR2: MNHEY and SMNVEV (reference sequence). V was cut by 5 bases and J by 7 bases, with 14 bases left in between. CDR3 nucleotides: TGTGCCAGCAGTCCAGGGGTATTGGGGACCCAGTACTTC. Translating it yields CASSPGVLGTQYF.

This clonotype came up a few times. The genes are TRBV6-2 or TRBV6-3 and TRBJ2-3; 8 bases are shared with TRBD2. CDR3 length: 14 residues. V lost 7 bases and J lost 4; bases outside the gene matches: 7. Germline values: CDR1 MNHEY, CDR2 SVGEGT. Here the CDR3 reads CASNSTSGADTQYF. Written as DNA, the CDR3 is TGTGCCAGCAACTCTACTAGCGGAGCAGATACGCAGTATTTT.

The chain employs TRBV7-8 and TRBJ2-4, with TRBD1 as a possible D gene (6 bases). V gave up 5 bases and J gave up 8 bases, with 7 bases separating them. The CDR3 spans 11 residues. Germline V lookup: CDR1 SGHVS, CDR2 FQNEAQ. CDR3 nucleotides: TGTGCCAGCAGCGCAGGGGACATTCAGTACTTC. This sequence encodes CASSAGDIQYF.

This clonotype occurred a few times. Here the CDR3 DNA reads TGTGCCAGTATCTCCACGAACACCGGGGAGCTGTTTTTT. Protein: CASISTNTGELFF. This chain joins TRBV12-3 or TRBV12-4 and TRBJ2-2; D uncertain. The V and J ends lost 9 bases and 0 bases respectively, with 8 bases between them. This CDR3 has 13 residues.

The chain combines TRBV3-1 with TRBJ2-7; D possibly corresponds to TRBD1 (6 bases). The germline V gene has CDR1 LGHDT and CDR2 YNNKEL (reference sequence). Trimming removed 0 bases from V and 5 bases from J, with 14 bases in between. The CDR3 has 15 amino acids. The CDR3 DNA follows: TGTGCCAGCAGCCAAGACGGGCAGGGGTTTAACGAGCAGTACTTC. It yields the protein CASSQDGQGFNEQYF.

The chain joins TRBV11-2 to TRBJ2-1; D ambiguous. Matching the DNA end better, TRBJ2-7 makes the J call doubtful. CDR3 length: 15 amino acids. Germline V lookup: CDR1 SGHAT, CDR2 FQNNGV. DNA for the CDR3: TGTGCCAGCAGCTTAGTTCCCTTATCTTATTACGAGCAGTACTTC. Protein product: CASSLVPLSYYEQYF.